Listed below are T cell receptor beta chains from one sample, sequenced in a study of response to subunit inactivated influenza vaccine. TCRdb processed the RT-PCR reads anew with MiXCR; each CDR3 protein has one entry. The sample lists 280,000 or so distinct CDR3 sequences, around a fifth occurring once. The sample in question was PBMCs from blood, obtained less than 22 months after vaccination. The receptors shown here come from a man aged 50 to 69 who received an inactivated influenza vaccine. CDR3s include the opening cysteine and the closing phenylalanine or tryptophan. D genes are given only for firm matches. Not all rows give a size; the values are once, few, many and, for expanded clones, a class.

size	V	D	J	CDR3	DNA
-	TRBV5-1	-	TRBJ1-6	CASSQETGRNTVTLHF	TGCGCCAGCAGCCAGGAGACAGGCAGGAACACGGTCACCCTCCACTTT
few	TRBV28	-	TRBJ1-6	CASSLLQANSPLHF	TGTGCCAGCAGTTTGTTACAGGCCAATTCACCCCTCCACTTT
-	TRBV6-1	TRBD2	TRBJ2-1	CASSEEGLAGGYNEQFF	TGTGCCAGCAGTGAAGAGGGCCTAGCGGGGGGGTACAATGAGCAGTTCTTC
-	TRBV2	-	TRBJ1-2	CASSEYPGPGVYGYTF	TGTGCCAGCAGTGAATACCCCGGCCCGGGTGTTTATGGCTACACCTTC
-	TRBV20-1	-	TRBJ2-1	CSARDKGEQFF	TGCAGTGCTAGAGATAAGGGTGAGCAGTTCTTC
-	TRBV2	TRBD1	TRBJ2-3	CASSAVRGQHTQYF	TGTGCCAGCAGTGCGGTCAGGGGGCAACATACGCAGTATTTT
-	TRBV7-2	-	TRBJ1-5	CASSLVSEYNQPQHF	TGTGCCAGCAGCTTAGTTTCGGAGTACAATCAGCCCCAGCATTTT
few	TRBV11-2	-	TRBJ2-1	CASSSGVVEQFF	TGTGCCAGCAGCTCAGGGGTGGTTGAGCAGTTCTTC
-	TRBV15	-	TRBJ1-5	CATSRDPPGSNQPQHF	TGTGCCACCAGCAGAGATCCCCCAGGATCGAATCAGCCCCAGCATTTT
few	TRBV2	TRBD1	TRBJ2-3	CASRPGQGPYVTTDTQYF	TGTGCCAGCAGGCCGGGACAGGGGCCCTACGTAACTACAGATACGCAGTATTTT
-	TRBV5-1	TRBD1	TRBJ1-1	CASSVRQGTNTEAFF	TGCGCCAGCAGCGTCCGACAGGGGACGAACACTGAAGCTTTCTTT
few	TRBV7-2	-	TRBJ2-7	CASSFAAYYEQYF	TGTGCCAGCAGCTTTGCCGCCTACTACGAGCAGTACTTC
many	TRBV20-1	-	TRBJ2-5	CSARGFQETQYF	TGCAGTGCTAGAGGGTTCCAAGAGACCCAGTACTTC
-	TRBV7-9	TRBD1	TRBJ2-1	CASSQILQGPYNEQFF	TGTGCCAGCAGCCAAATACTACAGGGGCCCTACAATGAGCAGTTCTTC
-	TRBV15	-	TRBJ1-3	CATNSRVPGNTIYF	TGTGCCACCAACAGCAGGGTACCAGGAAACACCATATATTTT
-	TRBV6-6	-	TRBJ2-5	CASSYSSTGTQYF	TGTGCCAGCAGTTACTCGAGTACCGGGACCCAGTACTTC
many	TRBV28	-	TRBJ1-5	CASSFGVGDQPQHF	TGTGCCAGCAGTTTCGGGGTAGGGGATCAGCCCCAGCATTTT
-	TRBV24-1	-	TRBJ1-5	CATSDLHGQPQHF	TGTGCCACCAGTGATTTGCATGGGCAGCCCCAGCATTTT
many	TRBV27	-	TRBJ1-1	CASSSSPGNTEAFF	TGTGCCAGCAGCTCCTCACCGGGGAACACTGAAGCTTTCTTT
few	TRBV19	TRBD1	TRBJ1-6	CASRGQGFNSPLHF	TGTGCCAGTAGAGGACAGGGGTTTAATTCACCCCTCCACTTT
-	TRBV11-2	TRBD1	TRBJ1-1	CASSLETGDYTEAFF	TGTGCCAGCAGCTTAGAAACAGGGGACTACACTGAAGCTTTCTTT
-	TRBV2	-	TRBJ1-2	CAIRQDPFGYTF	TGTGCCATCCGACAGGACCCTTTTGGCTACACCTTC
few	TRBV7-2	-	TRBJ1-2	CASSPGTRMSRKHGYTF	TGTGCCAGCAGCCCAGGTACCCGGATGTCCCGCAAGCATGGCTACACCTTC
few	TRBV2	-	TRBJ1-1	CASSEGTSTEAFF	TGTGCCAGCAGTGAAGGGACAAGCACTGAAGCTTTCTTT
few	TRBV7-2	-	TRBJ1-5	CASSLDQGGYQPQHF	TGTGCCAGCAGCTTAGACCAGGGAGGTTATCAGCCCCAGCATTTT
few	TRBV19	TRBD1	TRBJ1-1	CAVIGQVNTEAFF	TGTGCCGTCATTGGACAGGTGAACACTGAAGCTTTCTTT
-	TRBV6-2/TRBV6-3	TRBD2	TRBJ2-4	CASWTGGKNIQYF	TGTGCCAGCTGGACGGGAGGCAAAAACATTCAGTACTTC
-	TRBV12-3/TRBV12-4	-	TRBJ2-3	CASSPITDTQYF	TGTGCCAGCAGCCCCATCACAGATACGCAGTATTTT
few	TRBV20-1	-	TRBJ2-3	CSARDQGTSTDTQYF	TGCAGTGCTAGAGATCAGGGAACTAGCACAGATACGCAGTATTTT
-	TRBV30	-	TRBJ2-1	CAWSSGHPDYNEQFF	TGTGCCTGGAGTTCAGGGCATCCGGACTACAATGAGCAGTTCTTC
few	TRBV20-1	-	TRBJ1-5	CSATIGNGNQPQHF	TGCAGTGCCACTATAGGTAACGGCAATCAGCCCCAGCATTTT
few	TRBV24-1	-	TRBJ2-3	CATEGMRDSKNPDTQYF	TGTGCCACGGAAGGCATGCGGGACAGCAAAAATCCAGATACGCAGTATTTT
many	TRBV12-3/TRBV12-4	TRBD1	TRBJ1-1	CASSLRQGVRNTEAFF	TGTGCCAGCAGTCTCCGACAGGGGGTGAGGAACACTGAAGCTTTCTTT
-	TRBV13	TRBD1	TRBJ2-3	CASSLGWGQGKNSDTQYF	TGTGCCAGCAGCTTAGGCTGGGGACAGGGAAAGAATTCAGATACGCAGTATTTT
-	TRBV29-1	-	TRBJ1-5	CSVEMGFGQPQHF	TGCAGCGTTGAAATGGGGTTTGGTCAGCCCCAGCATTTT
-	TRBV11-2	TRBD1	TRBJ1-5	CASSLEARGQPQHF	TGTGCCAGCAGCTTAGAAGCCAGGGGGCAGCCCCAGCATTTT
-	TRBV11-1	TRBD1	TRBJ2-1	CASSPPGGRGHNEQFF	TGTGCCAGCAGCCCCCCTGGGGGCAGGGGGCACAATGAGCAGTTCTTC
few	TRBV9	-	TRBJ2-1	CASRGGRGGSGRGNEQFF	TGTGCCAGCAGAGGCGGACGAGGGGGCAGCGGGAGAGGCAATGAGCAGTTCTTC
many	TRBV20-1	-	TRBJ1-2	CSAVRERGRGYTF	TGCAGTGCTGTCCGGGAGAGGGGCAGGGGCTACACCTTC
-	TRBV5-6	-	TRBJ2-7	CASSFGRVFYEQYF	TGTGCCAGCAGCTTTGGACGGGTCTTCTACGAGCAGTACTTC